This TCR beta chain was found in a study of vaccination and CD4 T cells after COVID-19. Study background: Comprising six males and four females, the convalescent participants counted two Hispanic individuals among them.

Germline-derived CDR1 and CDR2 are DFQATT and SNEGSKA (reference sequence). Trimming removed 2 bases from V and 4 bases from J, with 18 bases in between. The CDR3 is 16 residues long. Cultured CD4+ T cell DNA was sequenced using the Oncomine TCR Beta short-read assay. It was cultured CD4+ T cells from which genomic DNA was extracted. A single record per CDR3 protein comes from TCRdb applying MiXCR to the PCR reads. This sample has some 18,000 distinct CDR3 sequences; approximately 28% occur once, and the top ten carry under 20%. In its sample, this clonotype is medium-sized. The antigen is not known. Treatment described: roughly nine-day PBMC culture with coronavirus spike peptide pools or control peptides (ViraFEST assay). ViraFEST enlarged antigen-specific T cell populations with peptide pools and afterwards sequenced TCRs.

The V gene is TRBV20-1, the J gene TRBJ1-3; tentative D call: TRBD1 (6 bases). The sequenced material came from cultured CD4+ T cells from blood. The TCR originated in a human donor with COVID-19. The CDR3 reads CSARRGGPSGGNTIYF. The CDR3 coding sequence is TGCAGTGCTAGAAGGGGGGGGCCCTCCGGGGGAAACACCATATATTTT.